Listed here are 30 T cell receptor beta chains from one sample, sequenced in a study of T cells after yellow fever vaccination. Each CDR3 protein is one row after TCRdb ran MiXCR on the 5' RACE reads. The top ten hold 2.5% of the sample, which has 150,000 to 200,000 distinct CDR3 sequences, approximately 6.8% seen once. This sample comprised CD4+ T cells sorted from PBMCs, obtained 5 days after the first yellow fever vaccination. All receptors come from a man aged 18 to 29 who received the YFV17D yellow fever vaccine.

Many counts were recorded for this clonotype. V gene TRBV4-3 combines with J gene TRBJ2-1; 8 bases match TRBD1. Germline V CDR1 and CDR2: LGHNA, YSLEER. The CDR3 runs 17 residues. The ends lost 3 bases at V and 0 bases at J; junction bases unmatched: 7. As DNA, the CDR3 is TGCGCCAGCAGCCACGGTACAGGGGGGATCTCCTACAATGAGCAGTTCTTC. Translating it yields CASSHGTGGISYNEQFF.

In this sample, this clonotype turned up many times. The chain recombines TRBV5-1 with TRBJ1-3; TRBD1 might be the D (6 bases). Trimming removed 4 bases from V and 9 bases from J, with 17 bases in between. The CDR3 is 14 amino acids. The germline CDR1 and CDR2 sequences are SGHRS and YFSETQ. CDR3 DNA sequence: TGCGCCAGCAGCCCCGGACCGGGGGCGGGCACCATATATTTT. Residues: CASSPGPGAGTIYF.

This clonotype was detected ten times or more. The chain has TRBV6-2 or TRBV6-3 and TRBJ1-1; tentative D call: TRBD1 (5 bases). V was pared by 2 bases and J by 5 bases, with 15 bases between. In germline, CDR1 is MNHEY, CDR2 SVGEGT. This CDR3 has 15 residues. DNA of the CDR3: TGTGCCAGCAGTTACCCCAGGGTGGGGGTTACTGAAGCTTTCTTT. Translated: CASSYPRVGVTEAFF.

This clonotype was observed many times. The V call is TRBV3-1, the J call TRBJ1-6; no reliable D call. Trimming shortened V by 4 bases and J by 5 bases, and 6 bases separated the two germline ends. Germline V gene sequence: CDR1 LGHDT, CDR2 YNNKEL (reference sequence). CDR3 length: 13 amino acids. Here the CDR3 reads CASSLTDNSPLHF. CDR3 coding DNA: TGTGCCAGCAGCCTTACTGATAATTCACCCCTCCACTTT.

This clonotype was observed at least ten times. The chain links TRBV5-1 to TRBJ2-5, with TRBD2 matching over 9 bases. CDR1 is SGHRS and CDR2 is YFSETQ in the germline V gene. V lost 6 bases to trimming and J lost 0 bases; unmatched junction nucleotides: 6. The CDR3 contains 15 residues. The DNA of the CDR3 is TGCGCCAGCAAGAGCGGGGGGACTTACCAAGAGACCCAGTACTTC. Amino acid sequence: CASKSGGTYQETQYF.

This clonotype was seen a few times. The CDR3 loop reads CASSAAGEDQPQHF. CDR3 nucleotides: TGTGCCAGCAGTGCGGCCGGGGAAGATCAGCCCCAGCATTTT. This sequence joins TRBV25-1 and TRBJ1-5; D is unresolved. V was shortened by 4 bases and J by 5 bases, with 12 bases between the two germline ends. The CDR3 has 14 amino acids. The germline V gene encodes CDR1 MGHDK and CDR2 SYGVNS.

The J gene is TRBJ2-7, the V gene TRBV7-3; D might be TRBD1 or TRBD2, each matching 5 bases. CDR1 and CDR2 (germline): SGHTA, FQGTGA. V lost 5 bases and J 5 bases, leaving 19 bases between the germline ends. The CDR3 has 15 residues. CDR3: CASSPRPGRGDEQYF. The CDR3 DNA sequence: TGTGCCAGCAGCCCCCGTCCAGGACGAGGGGACGAGCAGTACTTC. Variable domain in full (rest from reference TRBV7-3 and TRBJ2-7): GAGVSQTPSNKVTEKGKYVELRCDPISGHTALYWYRQSLGQGPEFLIYFQGTGAADDSGLPNDRFFAVRPEGSVSTLKIQRTERGDSAVYLCASSPRPGRGDEQYFGPGTRLTVT.

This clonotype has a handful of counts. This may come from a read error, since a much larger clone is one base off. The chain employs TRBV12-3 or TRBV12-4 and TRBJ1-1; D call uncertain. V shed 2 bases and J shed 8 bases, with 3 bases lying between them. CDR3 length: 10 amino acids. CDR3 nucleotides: TGTGCCAGCAGTTTAAGGGAAGCTTTCTTT. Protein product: CASSLREAFF.

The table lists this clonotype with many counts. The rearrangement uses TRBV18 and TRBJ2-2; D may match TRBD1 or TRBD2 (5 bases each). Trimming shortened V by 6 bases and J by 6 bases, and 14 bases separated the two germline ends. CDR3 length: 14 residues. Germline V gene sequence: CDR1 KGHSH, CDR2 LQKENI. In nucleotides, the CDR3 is TGTGCCAGCTCGCCCGGGACCTCATCCGGGGAGCTGTTTTTT. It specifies CASSPGTSSGELFF.

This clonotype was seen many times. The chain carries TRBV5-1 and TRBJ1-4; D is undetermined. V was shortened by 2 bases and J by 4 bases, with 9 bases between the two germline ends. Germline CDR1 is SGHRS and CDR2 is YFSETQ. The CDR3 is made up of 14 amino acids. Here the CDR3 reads CASSLRSNNEKLFF. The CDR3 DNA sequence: TGCGCCAGCAGCTTACGATCTAATAATGAAAAACTGTTTTTT.

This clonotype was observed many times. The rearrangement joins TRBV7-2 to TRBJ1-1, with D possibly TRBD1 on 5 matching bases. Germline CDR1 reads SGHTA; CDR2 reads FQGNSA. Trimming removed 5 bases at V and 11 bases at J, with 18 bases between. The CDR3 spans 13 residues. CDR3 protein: CASSDLPGSRAFF. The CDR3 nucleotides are TGTGCCAGCAGCGATCTCCCAGGGAGTAGGGCTTTCTTT.

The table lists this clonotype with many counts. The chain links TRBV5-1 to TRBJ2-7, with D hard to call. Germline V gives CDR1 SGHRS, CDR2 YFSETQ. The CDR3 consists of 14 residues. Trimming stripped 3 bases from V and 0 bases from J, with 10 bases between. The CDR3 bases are TGCGCCAGCAGCTACGACGGTACCTCCTACGAGCAGTACTTC. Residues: CASSYDGTSYEQYF.

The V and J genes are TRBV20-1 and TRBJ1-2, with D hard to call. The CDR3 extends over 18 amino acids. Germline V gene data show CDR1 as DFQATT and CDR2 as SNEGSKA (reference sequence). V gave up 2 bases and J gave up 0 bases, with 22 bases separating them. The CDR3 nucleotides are TGCAGTGCTAGAATCAATGTAGGCGGTTCTTCTGCTAACTATGGCTACACCTTC. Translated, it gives CSARINVGGSSANYGYTF.

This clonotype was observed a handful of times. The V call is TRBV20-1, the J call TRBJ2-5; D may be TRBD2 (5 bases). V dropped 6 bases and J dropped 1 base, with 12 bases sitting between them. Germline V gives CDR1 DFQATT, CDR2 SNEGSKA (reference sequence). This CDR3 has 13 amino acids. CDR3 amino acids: CSAKLGPQETQYF. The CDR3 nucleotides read TGCAGTGCGAAACTAGGCCCCCAAGAGACCCAGTACTTC.

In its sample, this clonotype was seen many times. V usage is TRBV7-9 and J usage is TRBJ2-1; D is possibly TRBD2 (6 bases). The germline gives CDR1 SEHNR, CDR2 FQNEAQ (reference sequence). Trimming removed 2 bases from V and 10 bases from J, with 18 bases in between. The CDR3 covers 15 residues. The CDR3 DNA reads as TGTGCCAGCAGCTTATACGGGAGATGGGGAATGGAGCAGTTCTTC. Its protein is CASSLYGRWGMEQFF.

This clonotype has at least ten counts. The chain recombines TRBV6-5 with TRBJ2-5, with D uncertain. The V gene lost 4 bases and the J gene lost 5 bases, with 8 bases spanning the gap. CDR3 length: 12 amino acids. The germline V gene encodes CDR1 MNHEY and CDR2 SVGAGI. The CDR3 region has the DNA TGTGCCAGCAGTTCGCATTTCGAGACCCAGTACTTC. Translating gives CASSSHFETQYF.

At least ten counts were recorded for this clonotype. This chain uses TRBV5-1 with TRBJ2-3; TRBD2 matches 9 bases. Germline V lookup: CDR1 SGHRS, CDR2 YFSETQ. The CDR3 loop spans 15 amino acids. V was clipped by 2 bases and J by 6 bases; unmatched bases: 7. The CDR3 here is CASSFQAGGRDTQYF. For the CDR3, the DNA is TGCGCCAGCAGCTTCCAAGCGGGGGGCCGGGATACGCAGTATTTT.

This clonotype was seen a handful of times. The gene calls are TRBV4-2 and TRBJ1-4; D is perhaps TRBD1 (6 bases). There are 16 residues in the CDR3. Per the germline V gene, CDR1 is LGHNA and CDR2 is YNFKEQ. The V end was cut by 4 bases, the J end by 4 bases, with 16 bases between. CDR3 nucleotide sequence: TGTGCCAGCAGCCCAGGGGACACCGGGGGTAATGAAAAACTGTTTTTT. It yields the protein CASSPGDTGGNEKLFF.

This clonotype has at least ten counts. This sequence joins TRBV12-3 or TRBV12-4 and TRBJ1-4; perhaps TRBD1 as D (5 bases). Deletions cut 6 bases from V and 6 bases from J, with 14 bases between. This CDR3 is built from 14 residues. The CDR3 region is CASSGGSSDEKLFF. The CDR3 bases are TGTGCCAGCAGCGGGGGGAGCAGTGATGAAAAACTGTTTTTT.

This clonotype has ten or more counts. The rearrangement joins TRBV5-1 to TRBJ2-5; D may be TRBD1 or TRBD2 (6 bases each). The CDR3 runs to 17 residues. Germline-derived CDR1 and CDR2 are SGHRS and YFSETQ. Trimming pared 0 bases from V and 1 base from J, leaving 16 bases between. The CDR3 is CASSLGGRGALQETQYF. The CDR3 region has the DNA TGCGCCAGCAGCTTGGGGGGGCGCGGGGCCCTCCAAGAGACCCAGTACTTC.

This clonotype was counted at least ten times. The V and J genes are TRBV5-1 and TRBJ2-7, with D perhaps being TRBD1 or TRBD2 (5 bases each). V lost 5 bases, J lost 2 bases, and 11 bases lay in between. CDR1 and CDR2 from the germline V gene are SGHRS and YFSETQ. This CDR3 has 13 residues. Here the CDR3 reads CASSWDGTYEQYF. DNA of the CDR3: TGCGCCAGCAGTTGGGACGGGACCTACGAGCAGTACTTC.

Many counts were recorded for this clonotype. In DNA, the CDR3 is TGTGCCACCAGCAGGTCCCCGGACGGAACTGATACCCAGTACTTC. It codes for CATSRSPDGTDTQYF. The chain carries TRBV15 and TRBJ2-5, with unresolved D. V gave up 3 bases and J gave up 8 bases, with 19 bases separating them. The CDR3 covers 15 residues. The germline gives CDR1 LNHNV, CDR2 YYDKDF (reference sequence).

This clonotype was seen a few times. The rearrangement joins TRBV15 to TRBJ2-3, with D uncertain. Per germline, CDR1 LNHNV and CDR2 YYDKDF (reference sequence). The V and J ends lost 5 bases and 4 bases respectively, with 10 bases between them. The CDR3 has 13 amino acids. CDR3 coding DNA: TGTGCCACCAGCCGTGACCCGTCAGATACGCAGTATTTT. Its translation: CATSRDPSDTQYF.

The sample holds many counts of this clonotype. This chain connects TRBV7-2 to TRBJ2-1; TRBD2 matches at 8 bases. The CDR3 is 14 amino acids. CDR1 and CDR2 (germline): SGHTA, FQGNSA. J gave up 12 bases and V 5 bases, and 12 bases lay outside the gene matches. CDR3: CASSRTSSEVRQFF. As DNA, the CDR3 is TGTGCCAGCAGCCGGACTAGCTCCGAGGTGCGGCAGTTCTTC.

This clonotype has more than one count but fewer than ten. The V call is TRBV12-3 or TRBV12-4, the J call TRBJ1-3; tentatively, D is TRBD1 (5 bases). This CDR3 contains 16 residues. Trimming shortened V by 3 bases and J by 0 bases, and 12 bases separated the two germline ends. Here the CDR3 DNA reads TGTGCCAGCAGTTTGGGGGACCCCCGCTCTGGAAACACCATATATTTT. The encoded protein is CASSLGDPRSGNTIYF.

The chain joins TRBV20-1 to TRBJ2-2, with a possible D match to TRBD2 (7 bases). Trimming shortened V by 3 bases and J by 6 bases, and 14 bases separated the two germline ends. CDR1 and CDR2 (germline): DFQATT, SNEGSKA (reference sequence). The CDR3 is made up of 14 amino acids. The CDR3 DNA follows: TGCAGTGCTAGCGGGGGGCACACGCCCGGGGAGCTGTTTTTT. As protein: CSASGGHTPGELFF.

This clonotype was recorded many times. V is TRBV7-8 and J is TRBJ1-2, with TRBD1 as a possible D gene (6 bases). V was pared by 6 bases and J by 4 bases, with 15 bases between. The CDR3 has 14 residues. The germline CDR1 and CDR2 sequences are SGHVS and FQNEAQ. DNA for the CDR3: TGTGCCAGCAGACTCACTCAGGGGAGCTATGGCTACACCTTC. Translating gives CASRLTQGSYGYTF.

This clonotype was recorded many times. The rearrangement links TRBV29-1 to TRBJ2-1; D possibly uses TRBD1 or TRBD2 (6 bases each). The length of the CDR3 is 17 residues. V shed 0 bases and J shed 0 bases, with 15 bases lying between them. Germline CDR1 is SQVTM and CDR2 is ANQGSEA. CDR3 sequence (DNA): TGCAGCGTTGAAGATCTGGGGGGCTCCAGCTCCTACAATGAGCAGTTCTTC. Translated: CSVEDLGGSSSYNEQFF.

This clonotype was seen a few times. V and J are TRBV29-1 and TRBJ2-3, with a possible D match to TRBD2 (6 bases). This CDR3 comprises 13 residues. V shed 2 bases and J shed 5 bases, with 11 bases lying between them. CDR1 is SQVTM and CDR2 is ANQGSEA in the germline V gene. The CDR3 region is CSVERGIGDTQYF. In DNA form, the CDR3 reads TGCAGCGTTGAACGGGGGATCGGAGATACGCAGTATTTT.

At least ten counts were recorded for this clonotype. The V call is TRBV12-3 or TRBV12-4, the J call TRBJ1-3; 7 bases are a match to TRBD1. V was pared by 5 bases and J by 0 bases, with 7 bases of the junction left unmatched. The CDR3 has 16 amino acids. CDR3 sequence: CASSPGTELSGNTIYF. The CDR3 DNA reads TGTGCCAGCAGTCCCGGGACAGAGCTCTCTGGAAACACCATATATTTT.